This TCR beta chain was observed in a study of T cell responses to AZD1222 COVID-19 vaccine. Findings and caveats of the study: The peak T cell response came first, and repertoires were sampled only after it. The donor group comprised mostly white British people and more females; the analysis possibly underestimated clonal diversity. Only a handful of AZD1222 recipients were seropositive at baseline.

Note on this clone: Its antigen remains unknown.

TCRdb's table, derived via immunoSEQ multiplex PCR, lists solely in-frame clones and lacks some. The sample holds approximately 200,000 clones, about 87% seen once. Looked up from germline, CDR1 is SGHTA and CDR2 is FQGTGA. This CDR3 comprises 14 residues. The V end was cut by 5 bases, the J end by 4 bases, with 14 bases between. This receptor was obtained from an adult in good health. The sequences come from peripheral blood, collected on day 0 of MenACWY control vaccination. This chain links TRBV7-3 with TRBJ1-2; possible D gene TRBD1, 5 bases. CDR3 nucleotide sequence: TGTGCCAGCAGCCCCGCAGGGTACCCCTATGGCTACACCTTC. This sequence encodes CASSPAGYPYGYTF.